This T cell receptor beta chain is from a study of T cell changes during pregnancy in multiple sclerosis. The germline V gene has CDR1 SGHRS and CDR2 YFSETQ. The CDR3 loop spans 13 amino acids. V dropped 2 bases and J dropped 9 bases, with 12 bases sitting between them. The table came from immunoSEQ multiplex PCR; TCRdb's copy has only in-frame clones and leaves some out. Here the sample spans about 46,000 clones, 85% to 95% being singletons. This clonotype was obtained from a female donor with multiple sclerosis, enrolled in a pregnancy study. The sequencing here drew on peripheral blood, taken in the third trimester of pregnancy. The rearrangement uses TRBV5-1 and TRBJ2-1, with D unclear. The CDR3 nucleotides are TGCGCCAGCAGCTTCGCTAGAAGGAGTGAGCAGTTCTTC. It specifies CASSFARRSEQFF.